The source of this T cell receptor beta chain is a study of blood T cell repertoires in COVID-19. Enrollees, about 18 to 100 years old, lived in some 24 US areas. This clone appeared a single time. Clones were read by immunoSEQ multiplex PCR, and TCRdb kept only the in-frame ones, dropping some. The sample has fewer than 250,000 clones; over 75% are singletons. CDR1 and CDR2 from the germline V gene are KGHSH and LQKENI. The CDR3 is made up of 12 amino acids. Germline trimming cut 3 bases from V and 12 bases from J; bases unmatched to any gene: 7. Sequenced material: PBMCs or T cells enriched from blood (not recorded which). This TCR derives from a woman aged 45-65 years with acute COVID-19. This chain uses TRBV18 with TRBJ1-2, with 7 nucleotides matching TRBD1. The DNA of the CDR3 is TGTGCCAGCTCACCTATACAGGGGTCGGACACCTTC. This sequence encodes CASSPIQGSDTF.